The source of this T cell receptor beta chain is a study of blood T cell repertoires in COVID-19. The Seattle patients joined while their infection was active and were tracked longitudinally afterward. This CDR3 is 13 amino acids long. CDR1 LGHNT and CDR2 FRNRAP come from the germline V gene. The V and J ends lost 0 bases and 8 bases respectively, with 10 bases between them. Authors' analysis steps: The assay estimated nucleated cells by amplifying reference gene primers. This table comes from immunoSEQ multiplex PCR, and its TCRdb copy is limited to in-frame clones, with some not included. V and J calls and clone size are those listed in that table; D and trimming were worked out from the DNA. The sample holds more than 200,000 clones, around 89% seen once.

This rearrangement joins TRBV12-5 to TRBJ1-1, with TRBD1 as a possible D gene (5 bases). The clonotype comes from a young man with COVID-19, enrolled during active disease. Input material: peripheral blood. DNA for the CDR3: TGTGCTAGTGGTTTGGTGTCCCAGGGAGAAGCTTTCTTT. Translated, it gives CASGLVSQGEAFF. Full variable domain (missing parts from reference TRBV12-5 and TRBJ1-1): DARVTQTPRHKVTEMGQEVTMRCQPILGHNTVFWYRQTMMQGLELLAYFRNRAPLDDSGMPKDRFSAEMPDATLATLKIQPSEPRDSAVYFCASGLVSQGEAFFGQGTRLTVV.